Below are 27 T cell receptor beta chains sequenced from a single sample in a study of blood T cell repertoires in COVID-19. The protocol was immunoSEQ multiplex PCR, while the TCRdb copy is restricted to in-frame clones and leaves out a portion. The sample comprises 250,000 to 350,000 clones, more than 70% of which are singletons, and approximately 7.8% rests with the top ten. The sample was peripheral blood. The origin of the receptors is a woman aged 45-60 years who had recovered from COVID-19.

The sample holds one count of this clone. Other DNA sequences in the sample encode the same CDR3. The chain is built from TRBV7-9 and TRBJ2-7, with a weak D call TRBD1 (5 bases). The ends were cut back, 5 bases at V and 3 bases at J, with 11 bases in the middle. The CDR3 is 13 residues long. Looked up from germline, CDR1 is SEHNR and CDR2 is FQNEAQ (reference sequence). DNA for the CDR3: TGTGCCAGCAGCCTAGACAGCCACTACGAGCAGTACTTC. Translation: CASSLDSHYEQYF.

The chain uses TRBV3-1 (or the pseudogene TRBV3-2) and TRBJ2-1; TRBD2 aligns across 14 bases. Germline V gene data show CDR1 as LGHDT and CDR2 as YNNKEL (reference sequence). The length of the CDR3 is 14 residues. V shed 8 bases and J 9 bases; nucleotides not matched to a gene: 6. The DNA for the CDR3 is TGTGCCAGCGGACTAGCGGGGGGTAGAGGTGAGCAGTTCTTC. It yields the protein CASGLAGGRGEQFF.

The J gene is TRBJ2-2, the V gene TRBV7-3, with D possibly TRBD2 on 5 matching bases. Trimming shortened V by 5 bases and J by 7 bases, and 17 bases separated the two germline ends. There are 15 residues in the CDR3. CDR1 and CDR2 from the germline V gene are SGHTA and FQGTGA. The chain's CDR3 is CASSPQKDWNGELFF. CDR3 DNA: TGTGCCAGCAGCCCTCAGAAGGACTGGAACGGGGAGCTGTTTTTT.

The chain uses TRBV6-6 and TRBJ2-5; 9 bases agree with TRBD1. Germline CDR1 is MNHNY and CDR2 is SVGAGI (reference sequence). This CDR3 is 14 amino acids long. Trimming cost V 5 bases and J 1 base; bases outside gene matches: 2. DNA of the CDR3: TGTGCCAGCAGTACAGGGGGCCTCCAAGAGACCCAGTACTTC. It specifies CASSTGGLQETQYF.

This clone has just one count. The chain has TRBV5-1 and TRBJ2-3; D may be TRBD1 (7 bases). Germline V gene data show CDR1 as SGHRS and CDR2 as YFSETQ. The CDR3 totals 17 residues. Deletions cut 4 bases from V and 4 bases from J, with 22 bases between. The CDR3 DNA is TGCGCCAGCAGCCCCGGATGGGAGGACAGGTGGGCAGATACGCAGTATTTT. Encoded protein: CASSPGWEDRWADTQYF.

This chain uses TRBV18 with TRBJ1-1, with D maybe TRBD1 (5 bases). The CDR3 has 15 residues. Trimming removed 1 base at V and 5 bases at J, with 14 bases between. Germline loops: CDR1 KGHSH, CDR2 LQKENI. CDR3 in DNA: TGTGCCAGCTCACCACAGGAGGGGTTGAGAACTGAAGCTTTCTTT. Protein sequence: CASSPQEGLRTEAFF. Filled out from reference TRBV18 and TRBJ1-1, the complete variable domain reads NAGVMQNPRHLVRRRGQEARLRCSPMKGHSHVYWYRQLPEEGLKFMVYLQKENIIDESGMPKERFSAEFPKEGPSILRIQQVVRGDSAAYFCASSPQEGLRTEAFFGQGTRLTVV.

The J gene is TRBJ2-7, the V gene TRBV7-2; D is undetermined. The CDR3 spans 15 residues. V dropped 0 bases and J dropped 3 bases, with 12 bases sitting between them. Germline V gives CDR1 SGHTA, CDR2 FQGNSA. Written as DNA, the CDR3 is TGTGCCAGCAGCTTAGCTTGGCAGATAAACTACGAGCAGTACTTC. It encodes CASSLAWQINYEQYF.

The chain employs TRBV6-2 or TRBV6-3 and TRBJ1-2, with a tentative D call TRBD1 (5 bases). Germline assignment: CDR1 MNHEY and CDR2 SVGEGT. This CDR3 has 16 amino acids. Deletions cut 2 bases from V and 3 bases from J, with 16 bases between. The CDR3 nucleotides read TGTGCCAGCAGTTACAGTTCAAGGGGAAGGGACTATGGCTACACCTTC. Its protein is CASSYSSRGRDYGYTF.

The genes are TRBV11-2 and TRBJ1-2; D is unclear. Trimming removed 0 bases at V and 6 bases at J, with 17 bases between. The CDR3 loop spans 16 amino acids. Germline assignment: CDR1 SGHAT and CDR2 FQNNGV. In DNA, the CDR3 is TGTGCCAGCAGCTTAGATCGGAGGAGCGGGGATAATGGCTACACCTTC. It specifies CASSLDRRSGDNGYTF.

The chain recombines TRBV6-5 with TRBJ2-1; TRBD1 matches at 8 bases. The CDR3 length is 13 residues. V was clipped by 2 bases and J by 8 bases; unmatched bases: 2. Germline V lookup: CDR1 MNHEY, CDR2 SVGAGI. The CDR3 sequence is CASSYGQGYEQFF. CDR3 bases: TGTGCCAGCAGTTACGGACAGGGTTATGAGCAGTTCTTC.

The rearrangement links TRBV27 to TRBJ2-2; 7 bases align to TRBD1. The ends lost 2 bases at V and 7 bases at J; junction bases unmatched: 10. Germline loops: CDR1 MNHEY, CDR2 SMNVEV (reference sequence). The CDR3 length is 16 residues. The chain's CDR3 is CASSLGNRGLGGELFF. CDR3 DNA sequence: TGTGCCAGCAGTTTAGGAAACAGGGGATTAGGCGGGGAGCTGTTTTTT.

The rearrangement joins TRBV3-1 (or the pseudogene TRBV3-2) to TRBJ1-1; a possible D gene is TRBD1 (6 bases). The germline V and J ends were trimmed by 0 bases and 3 bases, with 11 bases remaining between them. Germline values: CDR1 LGHDT, CDR2 YNNKEL (reference sequence). This CDR3 contains 15 residues. The CDR3 DNA is TGTGCCAGCAGCCAAGAACAGGGTTCGGACACTGAAGCTTTCTTT. Translated: CASSQEQGSDTEAFF.

The rearrangement uses TRBV19 and TRBJ1-4; TRBD1 matches 7 bases. Germline V gives CDR1 LNHDA, CDR2 SQIVND (reference sequence). There are 15 residues in the CDR3. V dropped 10 bases and J dropped 0; count of bases not matched to a gene: 8. For the CDR3, the DNA is TGTGCCACCTCTATTGGGACAGCAACTAATGAAAAACTGTTTTTT. Protein: CATSIGTATNEKLFF.

Concerning this clone: The sample has other DNA sequences that encode this CDR3 too. The V and J genes are TRBV7-9 and TRBJ1-2; D is uncertain. The CDR3 totals 13 residues. CDR1 is SEHNR and CDR2 is FQNEAQ in the germline V gene (reference sequence). The ends were cut back, 0 bases at V and 6 bases at J, with 8 bases in the middle. CDR3 in amino acids: CASSLAAGNGYTF. The CDR3 DNA is TGTGCCAGCAGCTTAGCGGCCGGGAATGGCTACACCTTC.

The V call is TRBV9, the J call TRBJ2-1; 12 nucleotides agree with TRBD2. The CDR3 has 15 residues. The germline gives CDR1 SGDLS, CDR2 YYNGEE. The J segment lost 4 bases and the V segment lost 6 bases, leaving 5 bases of the junction unmatched. CDR3 sequence reads: CASTKGLAGYNEQFF. CDR3 DNA sequence: TGTGCCAGCACCAAAGGACTAGCGGGATACAATGAGCAGTTCTTC.

V and J are TRBV28 and TRBJ1-2; 7 bases fit TRBD1. The V gene end was trimmed by 5 bases and the J gene end by 2 bases; junction bases not matched to a gene: 2. Germline V CDR1 and CDR2: MDHEN, SYDVKM. This CDR3 contains 13 residues. Here the CDR3 DNA reads TGTGCCAGCAGTGTGGGACAGAACTATGGCTACACCTTC. Translated, it gives CASSVGQNYGYTF.

This chain connects TRBV19 to TRBJ2-5, with 10 positions matching TRBD2. Germline V gene lookup returns CDR1 LNHDA and CDR2 SQIVND (reference sequence). The CDR3 has 16 amino acids. The V and J ends lost 3 bases and 2 bases, in that order; junction bases with no gene match: 6. CDR3: CASSMRTSGAQETQYF. The CDR3 bases are TGTGCCAGTAGTATGCGCACTAGCGGGGCTCAAGAGACCCAGTACTTC.

The V and J genes are TRBV4-3 and TRBJ2-1; 7 bases fit TRBD1. This CDR3 comprises 13 residues. The V gene's germline CDR1 is LGHNA and CDR2 YSLEER. The J segment lost 9 bases and the V segment lost 8 bases, leaving 10 bases of the junction unmatched. In DNA form, the CDR3 reads TGCGCCAGCTCGGGACAGCAGAGGGGTGAGCAGTTCTTC. Translation: CASSGQQRGEQFF.

This clone was seen a single time. The rearrangement uses TRBV28 and TRBJ1-4; 10 bases are shared with TRBD1. With V trimmed by 7 bases and J by 7 bases, 9 bases remained unmatched. The germline V gene encodes CDR1 MDHEN and CDR2 SYDVKM. The CDR3 has 15 residues. The CDR3 loop is CASTPPTGGPEKLFF. The DNA of the CDR3 is TGTGCCAGCACCCCTCCGACAGGGGGCCCTGAAAAACTGTTTTTT.

This chain uses TRBV28 with TRBJ2-7; 9 positions match TRBD1. The trim removed 4 bases at V and 4 bases at J, leaving 8 bases unmatched. The CDR3 totals 15 residues. Per the germline V gene, CDR1 is MDHEN and CDR2 is SYDVKM. The CDR3 bases are TGTGCCAGCAGTTCAGCGGGACAGGGAAATTACGAGCAGTACTTC. Protein sequence: CASSSAGQGNYEQYF.

The chain recombines TRBV7-2 with TRBJ2-2; D unresolved. The CDR3 runs to 16 residues. Germline assignment: CDR1 SGHTA and CDR2 FQGNSA. V lost 5 bases to trimming and J lost 1 base, with 14 bases between them. The CDR3 DNA sequence: TGTGCCAGCAGCCCTAGACCGGAGATGAACACCGGGGAGCTGTTTTTT. This sequence encodes CASSPRPEMNTGELFF.

The chain links TRBV5-1 to TRBJ1-4, with 7 bases fitting TRBD1. With 4 bases clipped from V and 0 bases from J, the junction kept 3 bases outside the gene matches. Germline V gene sequence: CDR1 SGHRS, CDR2 YFSETQ. CDR3 length equals 15 residues. The CDR3 region is CASSTGQATNEKLFF. The CDR3 DNA follows: TGCGCCAGCAGCACTGGACAGGCAACTAATGAAAAACTGTTTTTT.

The chain is built from TRBV9 and TRBJ2-1, with D maybe TRBD1 (6 bases). The CDR3 is 15 residues long. CDR1 is SGDLS, CDR2 YYNGEE, per germline. V shed 0 bases and J shed 6 bases, with 13 bases lying between them. The CDR3: CASSVVSRGSNEQFF. CDR3 nucleotide sequence: TGTGCCAGCAGCGTAGTATCCAGGGGAAGCAATGAGCAGTTCTTC.

This chain joins TRBV6-5 and TRBJ1-1; 9 nucleotides align to TRBD1. Germline-derived CDR1 and CDR2 are MNHEY and SVGAGI. The length of the CDR3 is 16 residues. The V and J ends lost 4 bases and 4 bases, in that order; junction bases with no gene match: 10. The CDR3 sequence: CASSSSVGQGGTEAFF. CDR3 coding DNA: TGTGCCAGCAGTTCCTCCGTGGGACAGGGCGGCACTGAAGCTTTCTTT.

The chain couples TRBV29-1 to TRBJ2-3, with 9 bases matching TRBD2. Trimming removed 4 bases from V and 3 bases from J; junction bases left unmatched: 8. Per germline, CDR1 SQVTM and CDR2 ANQGSEA. The CDR3 is 15 amino acids. CDR3 nucleotides: TGCAGCGTTGGTTGGTCGAGCGGGAGGACAGATACGCAGTATTTT. This sequence encodes CSVGWSSGRTDTQYF.

The genes are TRBV12-5 and TRBJ2-1; 8 bases agree with TRBD2. V was clipped by 7 bases and J by 0 bases; unmatched bases: 5. Germline V lookup: CDR1 LGHNT, CDR2 FRNRAP. The CDR3 is 15 amino acids. The CDR3 sequence: CASASSGSSYNEQFF. The CDR3 DNA reads as TGTGCTAGTGCCTCGAGCGGGAGCTCCTACAATGAGCAGTTCTTC.

The chain is built from TRBV7-9 and TRBJ1-4; 8 positions agree with TRBD1. Germline V gene data show CDR1 as SEHNR and CDR2 as FQNEAQ (reference sequence). V lost 4 bases, J lost 7 bases, and 8 bases stayed unmatched. This CDR3 is 15 amino acids long. CDR3 residues: CASSYGQGGAEKLFF. The CDR3 DNA reads as TGTGCCAGCAGCTACGGACAGGGTGGTGCTGAAAAACTGTTTTTT.